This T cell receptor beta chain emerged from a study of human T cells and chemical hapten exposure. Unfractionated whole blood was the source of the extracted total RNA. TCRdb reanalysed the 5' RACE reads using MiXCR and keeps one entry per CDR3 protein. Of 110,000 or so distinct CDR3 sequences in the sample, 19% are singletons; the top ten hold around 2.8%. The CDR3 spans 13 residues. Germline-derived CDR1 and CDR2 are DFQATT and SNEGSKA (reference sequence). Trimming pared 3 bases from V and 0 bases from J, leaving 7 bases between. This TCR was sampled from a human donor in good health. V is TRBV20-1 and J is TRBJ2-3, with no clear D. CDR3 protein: CSASPESTDTQYF. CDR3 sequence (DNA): TGCAGTGCTAGTCCTGAGAGCACAGATACGCAGTATTTT.